Listed below are T cell receptor beta chains from one sample, sequenced in a study of response to subunit inactivated influenza vaccine. In TCRdb, the RT-PCR reads were re-called with MiXCR into one record per CDR3 protein. Seen here are about 520,000 distinct CDR3 sequences, roughly 9.7% observed once, and the top ten hold more than 10%. The sequencing used PBMCs from blood, collected 35 to 45 days after vaccination. Receptors were obtained from a man between 45 and 60 years old who received an inactivated influenza vaccine. Both conserved end residues are part of each CDR3. A D gene is named only where the DNA matches it firmly. Where a row states a size, it is once, few, many or the class of an expanded clone; other rows omit it.

j_gene: TRBJ2-1; d_gene: NA; abundance: many; v_gene: TRBV29-1; CDR3nt: TGCAGCGTTGAAGCTCTACAGGGTTCTAGGATCAATGAGCAGTTCTTC; CDR3aa: CSVEALQGSRINEQFF
j_gene: TRBJ2-7; d_gene: NA; abundance: few; v_gene: TRBV20-1; CDR3nt: TGCAGTACCGGTCGGGCGGTAGGGTCCTACGAGCAGTACTTC; CDR3aa: CSTGRAVGSYEQYF
j_gene: TRBJ2-1; d_gene: TRBD2; abundance: NA; v_gene: TRBV5-1; CDR3nt: TGCGCCAGCAGCTACCTAGCGGGGGGAACCAATGAGCAGTTCTTC; CDR3aa: CASSYLAGGTNEQFF
j_gene: TRBJ1-5; d_gene: NA; abundance: many; v_gene: TRBV24-1; CDR3nt: TGTGCCACCAGTGATTTGCTGGGACAGCCCCAGCATTTT; CDR3aa: CATSDLLGQPQHF
j_gene: TRBJ2-7; d_gene: NA; abundance: few; v_gene: TRBV5-1; CDR3nt: TGCGCCAGCAGCTCGGCGGACGTCTCCTACGAGCAGTACTTC; CDR3aa: CASSSADVSYEQYF
j_gene: TRBJ2-7; d_gene: TRBD1; abundance: many; v_gene: TRBV20-1; CDR3nt: TGCAGTGCCATGATTGGACAGGACCCTCCGGGACCCTCCTACGAGCAGTACTTC; CDR3aa: CSAMIGQDPPGPSYEQYF
j_gene: TRBJ2-5; d_gene: NA; abundance: few; v_gene: TRBV20-1; CDR3nt: TGCAGTGCTAGAGATCTGCGGAGCCTAGGGGAGACCCAGTACTTC; CDR3aa: CSARDLRSLGETQYF
j_gene: TRBJ2-1; d_gene: NA; abundance: many; v_gene: TRBV4-3; CDR3nt: TGCGCCAGCAGCCAAGATCGGGGTGATGAGCAGTTCTTC; CDR3aa: CASSQDRGDEQFF
j_gene: TRBJ2-2; d_gene: NA; abundance: NA; v_gene: TRBV20-1; CDR3nt: TGCAGTGTACTCCCGGGCGGGAACACCGGGGAGCTGTTTTTT; CDR3aa: CSVLPGGNTGELFF
j_gene: TRBJ2-7; d_gene: TRBD2; abundance: NA; v_gene: TRBV18; CDR3nt: TGTGCCAGCTCATTTGCCGGGACTAGCGGGAGAGTTCCCACCTACGAGCAGTACTTC; CDR3aa: CASSFAGTSGRVPTYEQYF
j_gene: TRBJ2-2; d_gene: TRBD2; abundance: NA; v_gene: TRBV4-3; CDR3nt: TGCGCCAGCAGCCAAGATGGGGCTAGCGGGAGACATACACGAACCGGGGAGCTGTTTTTT; CDR3aa: CASSQDGASGRHTRTGELFF
j_gene: TRBJ2-3; d_gene: NA; abundance: many; v_gene: TRBV7-2; CDR3nt: TGTGCCAGCAGCTCTGCCCGCACAGATACGCAGTATTTT; CDR3aa: CASSSARTDTQYF
j_gene: TRBJ2-3; d_gene: NA; abundance: NA; v_gene: TRBV12-3/TRBV12-4; CDR3nt: TGTGCCAGCAGTTTAGCGTGGGGGGTAGATACGCAGTATTTT; CDR3aa: CASSLAWGVDTQYF
j_gene: TRBJ1-5; d_gene: NA; abundance: many; v_gene: TRBV5-1; CDR3nt: TGCGCCAGCAGCTTTGGGGGGGACCATCAGCCCCAGCATTTT; CDR3aa: CASSFGGDHQPQHF
j_gene: TRBJ2-5; d_gene: TRBD2; abundance: NA; v_gene: TRBV3-1; CDR3nt: TGTGCCAGCAGCCAGATAGCGGGAGTGGAGACCCAGTACTTC; CDR3aa: CASSQIAGVETQYF
j_gene: TRBJ2-1; d_gene: TRBD2; abundance: few; v_gene: TRBV4-3; CDR3nt: TGCGCCAGCAGCCGCCGGACTAGCGGGGGTTACAATGAGCAGTTCTTC; CDR3aa: CASSRRTSGGYNEQFF
j_gene: TRBJ2-3; d_gene: NA; abundance: NA; v_gene: TRBV6-2/TRBV6-3; CDR3nt: TGTGCCAGCAGTTACAGAGACAGAGACACAGATACGCAGTATTTT; CDR3aa: CASSYRDRDTDTQYF
j_gene: TRBJ2-7; d_gene: NA; abundance: many; v_gene: TRBV10-3; CDR3nt: TGTGCCATCAGTGGTTTAACGGGCGCTACCTTCGGTGGGGCCTACGAGCAGTACTTC; CDR3aa: CAISGLTGATFGGAYEQYF